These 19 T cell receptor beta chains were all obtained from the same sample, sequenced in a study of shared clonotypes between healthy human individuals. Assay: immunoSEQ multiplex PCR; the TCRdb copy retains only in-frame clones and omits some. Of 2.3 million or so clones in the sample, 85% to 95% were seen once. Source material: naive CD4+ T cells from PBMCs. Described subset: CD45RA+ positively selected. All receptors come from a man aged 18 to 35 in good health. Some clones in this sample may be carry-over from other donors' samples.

The CDR3 loop reads CASSLLPGNTEAFF. CDR3 in DNA: TGTGCCAGCAGCCTGCTTCCGGGGAACACTGAAGCTTTCTTT. The chain combines TRBV5-8 with TRBJ1-1, with D unclear. The length of the CDR3 is 14 residues. Germline V lookup: CDR1 SGHTS, CDR2 YDEGEE. V lost 4 bases and J 1 base, leaving 11 bases between the germline ends.

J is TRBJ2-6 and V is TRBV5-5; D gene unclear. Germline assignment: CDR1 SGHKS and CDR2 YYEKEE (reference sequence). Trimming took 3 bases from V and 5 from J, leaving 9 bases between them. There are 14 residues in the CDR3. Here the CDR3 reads CASSSLSRANVLTF. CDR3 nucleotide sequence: TGTGCCAGCAGCTCGTTGAGCCGGGCCAACGTCCTGACTTTC.

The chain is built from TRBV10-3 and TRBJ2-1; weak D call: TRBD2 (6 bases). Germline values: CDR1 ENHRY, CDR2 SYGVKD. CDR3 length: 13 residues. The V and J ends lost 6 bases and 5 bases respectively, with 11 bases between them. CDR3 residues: CAISGGSDNEQFF. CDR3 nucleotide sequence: TGTGCCATCAGCGGGGGATCTGACAATGAGCAGTTCTTC.

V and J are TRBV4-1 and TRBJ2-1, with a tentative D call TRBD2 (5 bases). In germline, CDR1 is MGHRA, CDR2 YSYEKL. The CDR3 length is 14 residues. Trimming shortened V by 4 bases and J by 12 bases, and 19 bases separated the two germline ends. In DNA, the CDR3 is TGCGCCAGCAGCCCCTGGGGAGCCCGAGGTTCGCAGTTCTTC. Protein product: CASSPWGARGSQFF.

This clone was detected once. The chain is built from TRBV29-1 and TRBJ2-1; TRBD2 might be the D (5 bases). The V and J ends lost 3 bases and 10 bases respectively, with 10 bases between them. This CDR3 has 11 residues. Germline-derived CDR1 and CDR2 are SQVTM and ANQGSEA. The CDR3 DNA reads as TGCAGCGTTGATGTAGCGAAGGAGCAGTTCTTC. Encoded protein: CSVDVAKEQFF.

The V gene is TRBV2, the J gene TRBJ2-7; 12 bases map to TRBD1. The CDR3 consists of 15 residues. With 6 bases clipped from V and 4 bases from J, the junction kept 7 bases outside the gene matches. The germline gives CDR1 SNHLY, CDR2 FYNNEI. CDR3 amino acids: CASSPGTGGVYEQYF. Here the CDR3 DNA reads TGTGCCAGCAGCCCAGGGACAGGGGGCGTTTACGAGCAGTACTTC.

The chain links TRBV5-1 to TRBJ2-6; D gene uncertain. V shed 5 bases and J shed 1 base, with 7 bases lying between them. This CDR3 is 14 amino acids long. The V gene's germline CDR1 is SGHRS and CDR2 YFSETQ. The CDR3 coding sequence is TGCGCCAGCAGAGACATGTCTGGGGCCAACGTCCTGACTTTC. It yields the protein CASRDMSGANVLTF.

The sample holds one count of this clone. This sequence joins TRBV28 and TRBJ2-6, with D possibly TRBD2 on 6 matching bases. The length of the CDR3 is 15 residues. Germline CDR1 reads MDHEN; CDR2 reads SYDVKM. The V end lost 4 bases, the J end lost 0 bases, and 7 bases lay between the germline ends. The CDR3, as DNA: TGTGCCAGCAGTTGGGGGGTCTCTGGGGCCAACGTCCTGACTTTC. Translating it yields CASSWGVSGANVLTF.

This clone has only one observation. CDR3 protein: CASSFGTGDGYTF. In nucleotides, the CDR3 is TGTGCCAGCAGTTTCGGGACAGGGGATGGCTACACCTTC. The chain is built from TRBV27 and TRBJ1-2, with 10 nucleotides matching TRBD1. The CDR3 loop spans 13 amino acids. The germline gives CDR1 MNHEY, CDR2 SMNVEV (reference sequence). The ends lost 3 bases at V and 6 bases at J; junction bases unmatched: 1.

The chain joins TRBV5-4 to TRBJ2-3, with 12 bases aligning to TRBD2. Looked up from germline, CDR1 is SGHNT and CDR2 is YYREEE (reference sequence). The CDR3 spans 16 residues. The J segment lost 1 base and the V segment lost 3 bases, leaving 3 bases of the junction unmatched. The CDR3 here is CASSSGLAGRTDTQYF. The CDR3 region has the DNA TGTGCCAGCAGCTCGGGACTAGCGGGTCGCACAGATACGCAGTATTTT. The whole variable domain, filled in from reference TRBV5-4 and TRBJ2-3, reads ETGVTQSPTHLIKTRGQQVTLRCSSQSGHNTVSWYQQALGQGPQFIFQYYREEENGRGNFPPRFSGLQFPNYSSELNVNALELDDSALYLCASSSGLAGRTDTQYFGPGTRLTVL.

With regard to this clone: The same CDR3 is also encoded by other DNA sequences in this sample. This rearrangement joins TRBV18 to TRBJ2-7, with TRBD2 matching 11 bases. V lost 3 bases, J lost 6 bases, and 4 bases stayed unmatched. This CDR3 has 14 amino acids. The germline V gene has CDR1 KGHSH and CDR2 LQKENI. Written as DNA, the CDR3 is TGTGCCAGCTCACCTACTAGCGGGAGTGGCGAGCAGTACTTC. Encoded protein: CASSPTSGSGEQYF.

The DNA of the CDR3 is TGCAGTGCTTCGGAAACAGGGAGCTATTACTTC. Its protein product is CSASETGSYYF. The rearrangement links TRBV20-1 to TRBJ2-7; perhaps TRBD1 as D (6 bases). Germline V gene lookup returns CDR1 DFQATT and CDR2 SNEGSKA (reference sequence). Trimming took 5 bases from V and 13 from J, leaving 18 bases between them. The CDR3 has 11 residues.

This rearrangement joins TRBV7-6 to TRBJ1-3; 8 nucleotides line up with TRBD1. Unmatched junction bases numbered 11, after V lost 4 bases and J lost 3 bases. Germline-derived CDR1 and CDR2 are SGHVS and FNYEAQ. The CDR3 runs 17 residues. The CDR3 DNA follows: TGTGCCAGCAGCTCCCCCAGGGGGCGCGGGTATGGAAACACCATATATTTT. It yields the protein CASSSPRGRGYGNTIYF.

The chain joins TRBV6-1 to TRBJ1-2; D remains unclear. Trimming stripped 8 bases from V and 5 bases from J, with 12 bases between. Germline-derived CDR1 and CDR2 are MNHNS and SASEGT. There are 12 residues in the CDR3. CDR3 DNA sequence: TGTGCCAGCTCTCCGGGGTGGTATGGCTACACCTTC. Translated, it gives CASSPGWYGYTF.

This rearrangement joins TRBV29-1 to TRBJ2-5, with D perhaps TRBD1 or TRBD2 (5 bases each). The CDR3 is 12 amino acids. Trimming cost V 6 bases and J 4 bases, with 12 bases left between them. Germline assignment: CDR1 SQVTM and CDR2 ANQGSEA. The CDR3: CSVRWGRETQYF. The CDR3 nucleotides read TGCAGCGTGAGGTGGGGGAGAGAGACCCAGTACTTC.

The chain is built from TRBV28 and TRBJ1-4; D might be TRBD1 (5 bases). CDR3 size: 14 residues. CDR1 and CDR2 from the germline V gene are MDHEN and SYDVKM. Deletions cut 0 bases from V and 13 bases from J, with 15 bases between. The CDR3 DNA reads TGTGCCAGCAGTTTATGGTTCGAGGGGTTGGGACTGTTTTTT. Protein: CASSLWFEGLGLFF. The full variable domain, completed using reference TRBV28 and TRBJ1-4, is DVKVTQSSRYLVKRTGEKVFLECVQDMDHENMFWYRQDPGLGLRLIYFSYDVKMKEKGDIPEGYSVSREKKERFSLILESASTNQTSMYLCASSLWFEGLGLFFGSGTQLSVL.

DNA for the CDR3: TGTGCCAGCTCACGCTTGGAGCTGAACACTGAAGCTTTCTTT. This translates into CASSRLELNTEAFF. This chain links TRBV18 with TRBJ1-1; D gene uncertain. Trimming cost V 4 bases and J 0 bases, with 9 bases left between them. Per germline, CDR1 KGHSH and CDR2 LQKENI. The CDR3 has 14 residues.

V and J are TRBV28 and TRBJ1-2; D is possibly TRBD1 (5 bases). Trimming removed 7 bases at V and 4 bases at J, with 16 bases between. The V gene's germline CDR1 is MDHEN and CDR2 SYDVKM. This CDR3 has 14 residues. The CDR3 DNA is TGTGCCAGCAAACCCTTGGGGGAGGTCTATGGCTACACCTTC. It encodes CASKPLGEVYGYTF.

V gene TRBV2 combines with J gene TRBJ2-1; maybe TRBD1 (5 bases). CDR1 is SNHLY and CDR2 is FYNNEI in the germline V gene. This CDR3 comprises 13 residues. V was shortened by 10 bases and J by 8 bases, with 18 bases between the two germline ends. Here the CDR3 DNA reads TGTGCCATCCTAGAAAGGGGTAGGGATGAGCAGTTCTTC. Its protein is CAILERGRDEQFF.